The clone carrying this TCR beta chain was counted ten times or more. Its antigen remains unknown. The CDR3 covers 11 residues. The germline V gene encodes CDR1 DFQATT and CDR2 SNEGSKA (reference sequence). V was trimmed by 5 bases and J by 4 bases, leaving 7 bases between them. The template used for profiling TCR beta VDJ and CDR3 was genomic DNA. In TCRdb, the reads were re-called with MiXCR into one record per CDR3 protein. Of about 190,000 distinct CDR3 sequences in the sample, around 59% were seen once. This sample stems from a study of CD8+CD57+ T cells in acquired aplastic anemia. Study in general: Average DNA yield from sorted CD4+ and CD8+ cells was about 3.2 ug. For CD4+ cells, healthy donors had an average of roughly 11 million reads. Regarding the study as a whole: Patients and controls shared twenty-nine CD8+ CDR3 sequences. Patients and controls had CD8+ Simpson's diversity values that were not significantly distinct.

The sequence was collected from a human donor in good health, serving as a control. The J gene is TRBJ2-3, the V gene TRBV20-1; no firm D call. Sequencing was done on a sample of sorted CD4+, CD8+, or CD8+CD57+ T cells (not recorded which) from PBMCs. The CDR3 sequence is CSASRPDTQYF. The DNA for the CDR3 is TGCAGTGCTTCTAGGCCAGATACGCAGTATTTT.